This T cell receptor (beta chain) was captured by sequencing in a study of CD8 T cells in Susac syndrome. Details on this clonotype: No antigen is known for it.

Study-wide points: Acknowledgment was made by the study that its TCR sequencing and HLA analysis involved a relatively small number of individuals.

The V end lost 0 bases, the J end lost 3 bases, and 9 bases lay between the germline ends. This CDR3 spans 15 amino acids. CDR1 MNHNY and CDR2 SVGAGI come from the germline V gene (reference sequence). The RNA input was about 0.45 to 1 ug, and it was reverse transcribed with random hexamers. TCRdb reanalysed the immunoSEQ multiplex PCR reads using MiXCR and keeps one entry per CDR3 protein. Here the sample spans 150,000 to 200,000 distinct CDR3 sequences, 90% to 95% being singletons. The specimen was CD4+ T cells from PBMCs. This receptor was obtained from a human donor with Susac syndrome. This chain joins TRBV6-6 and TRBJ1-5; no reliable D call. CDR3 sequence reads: CASSYSSVSNQPQHF. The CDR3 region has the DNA TGTGCCAGCAGTTACTCGTCGGTATCCAATCAGCCCCAGCATTTT.